This TCR beta chain comes out of a study of T cells in Graves' hyperthyroidism and ophthalmopathy. Across the whole study: The authors collected peripheral blood at initial diagnosis, before any treatment. Study results and caveats: Blood also carried most thyroid clonotypes expanded above 0.001. Model output signaled ophthalmopathy a median 6.5 months ahead of onset.

Points on this clonotype: The target antigen is unknown.

On the basis of clinical symptoms, serum thyroxine and TRAb, thyroid ultrasound and orbital computed tomography, diagnoses were made. Amplified TCR beta CDR3 regions came from RNA transcripts. First-round RT-PCR with HTBI primers amplified the TCR CDR3 region. TCRdb independently ran MiXCR on the multiplex PCR reads; one entry per CDR3 protein. The sample carries around 300,000 distinct CDR3 sequences, approximately 21% recorded once. This CDR3 region has 14 residues. V was shortened by 3 bases and J by 3 bases, with 12 bases between the two germline ends. Germline V gene lookup returns CDR1 KGHSH and CDR2 LQKENI.

The sample taken for sequencing was blood. The TCR was taken from a man aged 25 to 45 with Graves' ophthalmopathy. This chain joins TRBV18 and TRBJ2-7; D is unclear. The CDR3 region has the DNA TGTGCCAGCTCACCGGGCTTTGGGGTCTACGAGCAGTACTTC. Amino acid sequence: CASSPGFGVYEQYF.